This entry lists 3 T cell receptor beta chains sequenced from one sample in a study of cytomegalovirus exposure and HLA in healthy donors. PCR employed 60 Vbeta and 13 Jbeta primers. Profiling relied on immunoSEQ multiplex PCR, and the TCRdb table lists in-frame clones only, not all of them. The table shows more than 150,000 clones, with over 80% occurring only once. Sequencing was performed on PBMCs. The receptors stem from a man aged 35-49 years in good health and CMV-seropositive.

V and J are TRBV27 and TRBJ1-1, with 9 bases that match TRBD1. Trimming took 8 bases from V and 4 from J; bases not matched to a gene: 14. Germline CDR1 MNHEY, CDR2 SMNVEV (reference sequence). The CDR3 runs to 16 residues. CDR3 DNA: TGTGCCAGCGGCTCGGGACAGGGCTTCCCTGCCACTGAAGCTTTCTTT. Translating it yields CASGSGQGFPATEAFF.

The CDR3 DNA follows: TGTGCCACCAGTCCGGGGGGACAGGCCCAGACCCAGTACTTC. This codes for CATSPGGQAQTQYF. The rearrangement uses TRBV15 and TRBJ2-5; perhaps TRBD1 as D (8 bases). Germline CDR1 and CDR2: LNHNV and YYDKDF (reference sequence). Trimming cost V 6 bases and J 6 bases, with 17 bases left between them. The CDR3 consists of 14 residues.

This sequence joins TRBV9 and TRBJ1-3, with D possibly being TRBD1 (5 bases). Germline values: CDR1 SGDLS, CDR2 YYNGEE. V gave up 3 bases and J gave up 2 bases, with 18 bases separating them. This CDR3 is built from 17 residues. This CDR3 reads CASSALAGGFTGNTIYF. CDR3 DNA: TGTGCCAGCAGCGCCCTGGCTGGGGGGTTTACTGGAAACACCATATATTTT.